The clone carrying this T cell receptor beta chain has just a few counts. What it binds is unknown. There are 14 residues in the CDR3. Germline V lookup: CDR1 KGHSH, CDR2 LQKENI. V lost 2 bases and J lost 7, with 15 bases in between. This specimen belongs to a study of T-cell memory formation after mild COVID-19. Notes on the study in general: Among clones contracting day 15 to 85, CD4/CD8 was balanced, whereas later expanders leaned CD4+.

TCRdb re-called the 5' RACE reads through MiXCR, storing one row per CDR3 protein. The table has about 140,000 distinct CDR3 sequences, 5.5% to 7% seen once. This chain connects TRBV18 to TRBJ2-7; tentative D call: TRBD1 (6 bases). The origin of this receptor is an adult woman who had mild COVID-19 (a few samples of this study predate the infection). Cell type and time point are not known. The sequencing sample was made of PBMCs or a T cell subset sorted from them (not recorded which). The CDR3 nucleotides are TGTGCCAGCTCACCAGGGACAAACTCATGGGAGCAGTACTTC. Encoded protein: CASSPGTNSWEQYF.